Below, 20 T cell receptor beta chains from the same sample are listed, as sequenced in a study of blood T cell repertoires in COVID-19. Produced via immunoSEQ multiplex PCR; TCRdb's table is partial and in-frame only. The data show about 64,000 clones, roughly 90% seen once. The sample consisted of peripheral blood. The receptor set was obtained from a human donor in a cohort sampled during active COVID-19.

This clone was counted a single time. V is TRBV5-1 and J is TRBJ1-2; 8 bases line up with TRBD1. Germline lookup yields CDR1 SGHRS and CDR2 YFSETQ. With 0 bases clipped from V and 2 bases from J, the junction kept 3 bases outside the gene matches. The CDR3 is 15 residues long. This CDR3 reads CASSLERDRNYGYTF. The CDR3 bases are TGCGCCAGCAGCTTGGAAAGGGACAGGAACTATGGCTACACCTTC.

The V and J genes are TRBV7-2 and TRBJ2-5; D gene unclear. Germline CDR1 SGHTA, CDR2 FQGNSA. CDR3 length: 14 residues. Between the trimmed V and J ends, which lost 0 bases and 1 base, there was a span of 6 bases. Written as DNA, the CDR3 is TGTGCCAGCAGCTTAGCGAGGTCCCAAGAGACCCAGTACTTC. The encoded protein is CASSLARSQETQYF. Drawing the rest from reference TRBV7-2 and TRBJ2-5, the complete variable domain is GAGVSQSPSNKVTEKGKDVELRCDPISGHTALYWYRQSLGQGLEFLIYFQGNSAPDKSGLPSDRFSAERTGGSVSTLTIQRTQQEDSAVYLCASSLARSQETQYFGPGTRLLVL.

The CDR3 region has the DNA TGTGCCAGCAGTACACCTTTCTATGGCTACACCTTC. Its protein product is CASSTPFYGYTF. The chain has TRBV28 and TRBJ1-2; D unresolved. Germline CDR1 is MDHEN and CDR2 is SYDVKM. The CDR3 runs to 12 residues. Trimming left V 5 bases short and J 4 bases short, with 8 bases between.

This clone was picked up one time. In nucleotides, the CDR3 is TGTGCCAGCAGTTACCCTGACAATGAGCAGTTCTTC. As protein: CASSYPDNEQFF. This chain connects TRBV6-2 or TRBV6-3 to TRBJ2-1; D gene ambiguous. The CDR3 contains 12 residues. Germline V gives CDR1 MNHEY, CDR2 SVGEGT. Trimming removed 2 bases at V and 5 bases at J, with 4 bases between.

This chain uses TRBV19 with TRBJ2-7; perhaps TRBD1 as D (7 bases). The CDR3 is 13 amino acids. Trimming removed 6 bases at V and 4 bases at J, with 13 bases between. The germline CDR1 and CDR2 sequences are LNHDA and SQIVND (reference sequence). This CDR3 reads CASSPGGPYEQYF. CDR3 DNA: TGTGCCAGTAGCCCAGGGGGGCCTTACGAGCAGTACTTC. The variable domain in full, with the rest retrieved from reference TRBV19 and TRBJ2-7, is DGGITQSPKYLFRKEGQNVTLSCEQNLNHDAMYWYRQDPGQGLRLIYYSQIVNDFQKGDIAEGYSVSREKKESFPLTVTSAQKNPTAFYLCASSPGGPYEQYFGPGTRLTVT.

This clone was observed a few times. V usage is TRBV4-1 and J usage is TRBJ2-2, with TRBD1 as a possible D gene (6 bases). Trimming shortened V by 1 base and J by 2 bases, and 11 bases separated the two germline ends. The CDR3 extends over 16 amino acids. Germline V gene lookup returns CDR1 MGHRA and CDR2 YSYEKL. The CDR3 nucleotides are TGCGCCAGCAGCCAAGCACAGGGTGCCAACACCGGGGAGCTGTTTTTT. This gives the protein CASSQAQGANTGELFF.

The chain has TRBV7-3 and TRBJ2-1, with 11 bases identical to TRBD2. The CDR3 contains 17 residues. Germline loops: CDR1 SGHTA, CDR2 FQGTGA. V shed 5 bases, J shed 2 bases, and the junction held 8 bases outside the gene matches. This CDR3 is CASSKGGLAVTYNEQFF. The CDR3 nucleotides read TGTGCCAGCAGCAAAGGGGGACTAGCGGTTACCTACAATGAGCAGTTCTTC.

CDR3: CATSVAGPTDTQYF. CDR3 coding DNA: TGCGCCACCTCCGTAGCGGGCCCTACAGATACGCAGTATTTT. The J gene is TRBJ2-3, the V gene TRBV10-2, with TRBD2 matching 7 bases. The trim removed 10 bases at V and 3 bases at J, leaving 10 bases unmatched. Per the germline V gene, CDR1 is WSHSY and CDR2 is SAAADI. The length of the CDR3 is 14 residues.

This rearrangement joins TRBV6-2 or TRBV6-3 to TRBJ2-1, with 10 bases fitting TRBD1. The CDR3 is made up of 18 amino acids. Germline CDR1 MNHEY, CDR2 SVGEGT. The V and J ends lost 2 bases and 1 base, in that order; junction bases with no gene match: 8. CDR3 region: CASSYPTGTGVSYNEQFF. In nucleotides, the CDR3 is TGTGCCAGCAGTTACCCTACCGGGACAGGGGTATCCTACAATGAGCAGTTCTTC.

The gene calls are TRBV6-2 or TRBV6-3 and TRBJ2-7; TRBD2 matches at 12 bases. The length of the CDR3 is 15 residues. V gave up 6 bases and J gave up 2 bases; unmatched junction bases: 5. Looked up from germline, CDR1 is MNHEY and CDR2 is SVGEGT. CDR3 bases: TGTGCCAGCAGCAGGACTAGCGGGGATACCTACGAGCAGTACTTC. It yields the protein CASSRTSGDTYEQYF.

V is TRBV6-9 and J is TRBJ1-1; 7 positions agree with TRBD1. CDR3 size: 13 residues. V lost 5 bases to trimming and J lost 6 bases; unmatched junction nucleotides: 6. Germline V lookup: CDR1 MNHGY, CDR2 SVAAGI. DNA of the CDR3: TGTGCCAGCAGTGAAACAGGGGTCGCTGAAGCTTTCTTT. Translated, it gives CASSETGVAEAFF.

This chain connects TRBV2 to TRBJ2-7, with 7 bases that match TRBD1. Per the germline V gene, CDR1 is SNHLY and CDR2 is FYNNEI. V shed 4 bases, J shed 2 bases, and the junction held 5 bases outside the gene matches. The CDR3 is 14 residues long. CDR3 sequence (DNA): TGTGCCAGCAGTGGCCGGGACAGTGCCTACGAGCAGTACTTC. Amino acids: CASSGRDSAYEQYF. The full variable domain, its missing parts supplied by reference TRBV2 and TRBJ2-7, is EPEVTQTPSHQVTQMGQEVILRCVPISNHLYFYWYRQILGQKVEFLVSFYNNEISEKSEIFDDQFSVERPDGSNFTLKIRSTKLEDSAMYFCASSGRDSAYEQYFGPGTRLTVT.

This clone has only one observation. The V gene is TRBV20-1, the J gene TRBJ2-4, with 7 positions matching TRBD2. Germline V gives CDR1 DFQATT, CDR2 SNEGSKA (reference sequence). The CDR3 loop spans 14 amino acids. V shed 3 bases, J shed 6 bases, and the junction held 8 bases outside the gene matches. CDR3 sequence reads: CSASRAGRGNIQYF. Here the CDR3 DNA reads TGCAGTGCTAGTCGGGCGGGGAGGGGAAACATTCAGTACTTC.

The CDR3 region has the DNA TGTGCCAGCAGCCGGGACAGGGACCACGAGCAGTACTTC. It yields the protein CASSRDRDHEQYF. The V call is TRBV6-5, the J call TRBJ2-7; 9 bases line up with TRBD1. The CDR3 spans 13 residues. V dropped 6 bases and J dropped 5; count of bases not matched to a gene: 5. Per the germline V gene, CDR1 is MNHEY and CDR2 is SVGAGI.

The chain is built from TRBV7-9 and TRBJ1-2, with D possibly being TRBD1 (6 bases). Per germline, CDR1 SEHNR and CDR2 FQNEAQ (reference sequence). CDR3 size: 13 residues. The germline V and J ends were trimmed by 5 bases and 7 bases, with 14 bases remaining between them. The CDR3 is CASSRDTWSGYTF. The CDR3 DNA reads as TGTGCCAGCAGCAGGGACACGTGGAGTGGCTACACCTTC.

The rearrangement links TRBV6-5 to TRBJ1-3, with 8 bases fitting TRBD1. The CDR3 length is 15 residues. Germline CDR1 is MNHEY and CDR2 is SVGAGI. The ends lost 6 bases at V and 2 bases at J; junction bases unmatched: 6. The CDR3 DNA follows: TGTGCCAGCAGGATGACAGGGGTAGCTGGAAACACCATATATTTT. As protein: CASRMTGVAGNTIYF.

The chain has TRBV29-1 and TRBJ2-2; no definite D call. CDR1 and CDR2 from the germline V gene are SQVTM and ANQGSEA. This CDR3 spans 12 amino acids. The V end was cut by 3 bases, the J end by 6 bases, with 8 bases between. CDR3 sequence reads: CSVENSPGELFF. In DNA form, the CDR3 reads TGCAGCGTTGAGAACAGCCCCGGGGAGCTGTTTTTT.

This chain joins TRBV29-1 and TRBJ2-3; 9 nucleotides line up with TRBD2. Trimming took 5 bases from V and 1 from J; bases not matched to a gene: 10. The CDR3 covers 16 residues. Germline V gives CDR1 SQVTM, CDR2 ANQGSEA. Here the CDR3 reads CSVSATTSGRTDTQYF. DNA for the CDR3: TGCAGCGTTTCGGCGACGACTAGCGGACGCACAGATACGCAGTATTTT.

This chain connects TRBV19 to TRBJ2-7, with TRBD2 identical over 12 bases. Looked up from germline, CDR1 is LNHDA and CDR2 is SQIVND (reference sequence). The CDR3 loop spans 16 amino acids. The ends lost 3 bases at V and 0 bases at J; junction bases unmatched: 3. In DNA, the CDR3 is TGTGCCAGTAGTATCGGACTAGCGGGGAGCTCCTACGAGCAGTACTTC. Amino acids: CASSIGLAGSSYEQYF.

V gene TRBV28 combines with J gene TRBJ2-7, with 8 bases fitting TRBD2. The germline CDR1 and CDR2 sequences are MDHEN and SYDVKM. The CDR3 runs 15 residues. V was pared by 2 bases and J by 0 bases, with 3 bases of the junction left unmatched. The CDR3 here is CASSLVAGPSYEQYF. The CDR3 DNA follows: TGTGCCAGCAGTTTAGTAGCGGGACCCTCCTACGAGCAGTACTTC.